This T cell receptor (beta chain) is from a study of blood T cell repertoires in COVID-19. Here immunoSEQ multiplex PCR was the method, and the copy in TCRdb shows in-frame clones only, minus some. The sample consists of 55,000 to 75,000 clones, around 87% of them appearing once. Germline V gives CDR1 MDHEN, CDR2 SYDVKM. The CDR3 loop spans 12 amino acids. J lost 6 bases, V lost 7 bases, and 1 base had no gene match. The rearrangement uses TRBV28 and TRBJ2-1; 9 positions agree with TRBD2. This receptor was taken from a man aged 45-60 years with active COVID-19. The sample consisted of peripheral blood. In nucleotides, the CDR3 is TGTGCCAGCAAACTAGCGGGCAATGAGCAGTTCTTC. Its translation: CASKLAGNEQFF.